This T cell receptor (beta chain) was identified during a study of T cell therapy after organ transplantation. General study results and limits: Endogenous clonotypes not in therapy products appeared after therapy alongside transferred ones.

CDR1 and CDR2 from the germline V gene are SEHNR and FQNEAQ (reference sequence). V lost 5 bases, J lost 7 bases, and 15 bases lay in between. This CDR3 has 13 residues. Time point specified: 20-29 weeks after completion of therapy. Here immunoSEQ multiplex PCR was the method, and the copy in TCRdb shows in-frame clones only, minus some. The top ten clones hold around a third of a sample with 15,000 to 20,000 clones, 85% of them seen once. Concerning this clone: The antigen remains unidentified.

Sequenced material: CD8+ T cells from blood, taken after autologous CMV-specific T cell therapy. This sequence joins TRBV7-9 and TRBJ2-7; weak D call: TRBD2 (5 bases). This receptor was taken from a human patient who had received a solid organ transplant and had CMV disease. Some of these T cells may belong to the graft donor. DNA for the CDR3: TGTGCCAGCAGCCCGGGCTCCGGGGAGGAGCAGTACTTC. Protein: CASSPGSGEEQYF.